This record concerns one TCR beta chain sequence. What it binds is unknown. This entry belongs to a study of T cell responses to AZD1222 COVID-19 vaccine. Study details: Pooled samples include second doses given at about 4 or 12 weeks.

Regarding the study as a whole: Baseline serostatus was positive in only six AZD1222 recipients. A mostly white British donor set with more females was recruited, and clonal diversity was possibly underestimated.

The germline V gene encodes CDR1 SNHLY and CDR2 FYNNEI. The CDR3 runs 14 residues. With 3 bases removed from V and 10 bases from J, the gap between germline ends came to 16 bases. The repertoire was sequenced with immunoSEQ multiplex PCR; TCRdb's copy has only in-frame clones and lacks some. Among roughly 140,000 clones, 92% were seen once, and the ten largest hold approximately 1.7%. This TCR came from an adult in good health. This material consisted of peripheral blood, taken on day 0 of AZD1222 vaccination. The V call is TRBV2, the J call TRBJ2-1, with D possibly called TRBD1 or TRBD2 (5 bases each). The CDR3 DNA follows: TGTGCCAGCAGTGAGGATCAGGGTTGGAGGGAGCAGTTCTTC. Translating it yields CASSEDQGWREQFF. The whole variable domain, remainder taken from reference TRBV2 and TRBJ2-1, is EPEVTQTPSHQVTQMGQEVILRCVPISNHLYFYWYRQILGQKVEFLVSFYNNEISEKSEIFDDQFSVERPDGSNFTLKIRSTKLEDSAMYFCASSEDQGWREQFFGPGTRLTVL.